This T cell receptor beta chain derives from a study of molecular identifiers for immune sequencing clone quantification. Each CDR3 protein is one row after TCRdb ran MiXCR on the PCR reads. In the table there are approximately 630,000 distinct CDR3 sequences, approximately 24% of which are singletons. CDR3 length: 14 residues. V shed 4 bases and J shed 4 bases, with 13 bases lying between them. Per the germline V gene, CDR1 is LNHDA and CDR2 is SQIVND (reference sequence). The CD8+CD4-CCR7+CD45RA+ phenotype defined the sorted naive CD8 T cells. The table lists this clonotype with many counts. The TCR sequence derives from a human donor in good health. Some libraries in this study had Jurkat cell RNA spiked in. The sequenced sample was naive CD8+ T cells from blood, with Jurkat cell RNA spiked in. The subset denotes: FACS-sorted CD8+CD4-CCR7+CD45RA+ naive T cells. V usage is TRBV19 and J usage is TRBJ1-1; tentatively, D is TRBD1 (6 bases). The CDR3 region is CASSTQTGLTEAFF. The CDR3 DNA is TGTGCCAGTAGTACCCAGACAGGCCTCACTGAAGCTTTCTTT.